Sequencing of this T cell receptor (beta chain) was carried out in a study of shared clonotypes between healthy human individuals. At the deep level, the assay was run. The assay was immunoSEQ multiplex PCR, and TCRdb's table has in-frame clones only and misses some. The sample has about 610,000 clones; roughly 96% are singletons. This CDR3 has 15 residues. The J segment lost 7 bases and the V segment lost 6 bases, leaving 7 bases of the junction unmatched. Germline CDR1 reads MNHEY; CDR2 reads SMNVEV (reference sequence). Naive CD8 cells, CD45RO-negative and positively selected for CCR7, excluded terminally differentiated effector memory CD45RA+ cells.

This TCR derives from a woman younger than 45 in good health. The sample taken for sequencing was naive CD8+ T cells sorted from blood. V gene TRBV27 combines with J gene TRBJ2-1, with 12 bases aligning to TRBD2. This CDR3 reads CASSRTSGMRNEQFF. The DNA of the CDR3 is TGTGCCAGCAGCCGGACTAGCGGGATGCGTAATGAGCAGTTCTTC.